These 3 T cell receptor beta chains came from one sample sequenced in a study of OX40 agonist ivuxolimab in advanced cancers. Some clones are missing from TCRdb's copy, which holds only in-frame ones; the method was immunoSEQ multiplex PCR. The profile shows 85,000 to 120,000 clones, 90% of them singletons. Sequencing was performed on CD4+ or CD8+ T cells sorted from blood, taken in a trial of the OX40 agonist ivuxolimab. The receptors here all came from an adult with an advanced solid tumor such as melanoma, head and neck, liver or kidney cancer.

CDR3 amino acids: CASSPGDTFEGVNTEAFF. The CDR3 DNA is TGTGCCAGCTCACCCGGAGACACGTTTGAGGGGGTGAACACTGAAGCTTTCTTT. This sequence joins TRBV18 and TRBJ1-1; tentatively, D is TRBD1 (6 bases). Per germline, CDR1 KGHSH and CDR2 LQKENI. The CDR3 covers 18 residues. V lost 3 bases and J 0 bases, leaving 20 bases between the germline ends.

CDR3: CASSLIWGNSEKLFF. In nucleotides, the CDR3 is TGTGCCAGCAGCTTAATTTGGGGGAACAGTGAAAAACTGTTTTTT. This sequence joins TRBV7-9 and TRBJ1-4; D might be TRBD1 (5 bases). Deletions cut 2 bases from V and 7 bases from J, with 14 bases between. This CDR3 is built from 15 residues. Germline V CDR1 and CDR2: SEHNR, FQNEAQ (reference sequence).

V and J are TRBV9 and TRBJ1-1; D not resolved. Germline V CDR1 and CDR2: SGDLS, YYNGEE. V was pared by 0 bases and J by 6 bases, with 12 bases between. The CDR3 consists of 14 residues. CDR3 bases: TGTGCCAGCAGCGTAGACCTTGGTCTCGCTGAAGCTTTCTTT. Translated: CASSVDLGLAEAFF.